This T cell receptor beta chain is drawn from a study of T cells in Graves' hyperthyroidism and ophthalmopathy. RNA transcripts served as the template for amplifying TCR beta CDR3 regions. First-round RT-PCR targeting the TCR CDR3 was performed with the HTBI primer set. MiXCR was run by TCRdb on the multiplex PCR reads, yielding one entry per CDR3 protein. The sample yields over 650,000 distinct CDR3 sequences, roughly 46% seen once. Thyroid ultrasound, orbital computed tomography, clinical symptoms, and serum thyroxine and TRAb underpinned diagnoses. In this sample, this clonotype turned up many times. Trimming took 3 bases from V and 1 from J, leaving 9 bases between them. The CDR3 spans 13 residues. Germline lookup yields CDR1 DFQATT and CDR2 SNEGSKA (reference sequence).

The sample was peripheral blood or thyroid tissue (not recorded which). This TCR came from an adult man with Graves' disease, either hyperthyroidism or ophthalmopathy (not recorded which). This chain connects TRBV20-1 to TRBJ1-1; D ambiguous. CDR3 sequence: CSARQQPNTEAFF. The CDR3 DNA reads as TGCAGTGCTAGGCAGCAGCCGAACACTGAAGCTTTCTTT.